This T cell receptor (beta chain) was documented in a study of blood T cell repertoires in COVID-19. Study-wide context: The United States, Italy and Spain provided the acute and convalescent COVID-19 samples.

Per the original data handling: Amplification from reference gene primers served as the basis for estimated nucleated cell counts. Clones were sequenced by immunoSEQ multiplex PCR, and TCRdb holds only the in-frame ones, with some missing. Clone size and the V and J calls come from that table; the DNA yielded D and trimming. The sample has about 170,000 clones, approximately 86% seen once. The CDR3 covers 18 residues. Per the germline V gene, CDR1 is KGHDR and CDR2 is SFDVKD. V lost 3 bases and J lost 1; bases outside the gene matches: 9. This chain joins TRBV24-1 and TRBJ2-3, with TRBD2 identical over 10 bases. This receptor was identified in a woman older than 75 with COVID-19, enrolled during active disease. Material: peripheral blood. The CDR3 region is CATSDPHLAGERTDTQYF. CDR3 DNA sequence: TGTGCCACCAGTGATCCGCACCTAGCGGGAGAACGCACAGATACGCAGTATTTT.